Shown below are 9 T cell receptor beta chains from a single sample sequenced in a study of cytomegalovirus exposure and HLA in healthy donors. A multiplex PCR was run with 60 Vbeta primers and 13 Jbeta primers. Using immunoSEQ multiplex PCR, the repertoire was profiled, and TCRdb retains in-frame clones only, with some absent. Of 150,000 to 200,000 clones detected, around 77% appear once; the ten largest clones hold approximately 2%. Sample: PBMCs. These receptors were taken from a man younger than 40 in good health and CMV-seronegative.

This chain uses TRBV7-9 with TRBJ2-4, with TRBD2 identical over 10 bases. Germline V gene data show CDR1 as SEHNR and CDR2 as FQNEAQ (reference sequence). The trim removed 5 bases at V and 2 bases at J, leaving 9 bases unmatched. This CDR3 is built from 17 residues. CDR3 in DNA: TGTGCCAGCAGCGACGGACTAGCGGAGGGCCCCAAAAACATTCAGTACTTC. It is translated as CASSDGLAEGPKNIQYF.

The chain links TRBV27 to TRBJ1-5; no clear D gene. Germline CDR1 reads MNHEY; CDR2 reads SMNVEV (reference sequence). The length of the CDR3 is 15 residues. Trimming left V 5 bases short and J 2 bases short, with 13 bases between. Here the CDR3 DNA reads TGTGCCAGCAGTCCTCGGGAGTTGGGCAATCAGCCCCAGCATTTT. It codes for CASSPRELGNQPQHF.

The chain joins TRBV2 to TRBJ1-2, with 8 bases aligning to TRBD1. V dropped 6 bases and J dropped 1; count of bases not matched to a gene: 4. The CDR3 covers 14 residues. CDR1 and CDR2 (germline): SNHLY, FYNNEI. For the CDR3, the DNA is TGTGCCAGCAGAAGACAGGGGTTTAACTATGGCTACACCTTC. Translated, it gives CASRRQGFNYGYTF.

The chain employs TRBV5-5 and TRBJ1-2; a weak D match, TRBD1 (6 bases). The CDR3 is made up of 15 amino acids. V was trimmed by 2 bases and J by 5 bases, leaving 16 bases between them. Germline CDR1 and CDR2: SGHKS and YYEKEE (reference sequence). The CDR3 DNA follows: TGTGCCAGCAGCTTTCAATCGGGGGGCGCTTATGGCTACACCTTC. This translates into CASSFQSGGAYGYTF.

J is TRBJ2-1 and V is TRBV27; 8 nucleotides align to TRBD2. The CDR3 covers 17 residues. Germline V gene sequence: CDR1 MNHEY, CDR2 SMNVEV (reference sequence). V lost 4 bases, J lost 3 bases, and 11 bases stayed unmatched. CDR3 coding DNA: TGTGCCAGCAGTTCCGCAGGTAGCGGGAAGGACTACAATGAGCAGTTCTTC. It specifies CASSSAGSGKDYNEQFF.

J is TRBJ2-3 and V is TRBV4-1; the match to TRBD2 covers 7 bases. Germline values: CDR1 MGHRA, CDR2 YSYEKL. The CDR3 totals 16 residues. Germline trimming cut 3 bases from V and 0 bases from J; bases unmatched to any gene: 6. The CDR3 sequence: CASSHPGLPSTDTQYF. CDR3 nucleotides: TGCGCCAGCAGCCACCCGGGACTACCGAGCACAGATACGCAGTATTTT.

This chain joins TRBV19 and TRBJ1-1, with TRBD1 as a possible D gene (5 bases). This CDR3 is 13 amino acids long. Trimming stripped 5 bases from V and 5 bases from J, with 12 bases between. Germline lookup yields CDR1 LNHDA and CDR2 SQIVND (reference sequence). CDR3 nucleotides: TGTGCCAGTAGTTTAAGGGGTTGGACTGAAGCTTTCTTT. This encodes CASSLRGWTEAFF.

The gene calls are TRBV28 and TRBJ2-6; D is undetermined. Trimming shortened V by 1 base and J by 3 bases, and 10 bases separated the two germline ends. Looked up from germline, CDR1 is MDHEN and CDR2 is SYDVKM. The CDR3 spans 16 residues. CDR3 in DNA: TGTGCCAGCAGTTTATTCGGCAGGAATGGGGCCAACGTCCTGACTTTC. Its protein is CASSLFGRNGANVLTF. The full variable domain, its missing parts supplied by reference TRBV28 and TRBJ2-6, is DVKVTQSSRYLVKRTGEKVFLECVQDMDHENMFWYRQDPGLGLRLIYFSYDVKMKEKGDIPEGYSVSREKKERFSLILESASTNQTSMYLCASSLFGRNGANVLTFGAGSRLTVL.

V is TRBV5-6 and J is TRBJ1-1, with D possibly being TRBD1 (6 bases). The CDR3 has 15 residues. Germline V lookup: CDR1 SGHDT, CDR2 YYEEEE. Deletions cut 2 bases from V and 2 bases from J, with 13 bases between. Here the CDR3 reads CASSLAGQINTEAFF. Here the CDR3 DNA reads TGTGCCAGCAGCTTAGCGGGACAAATAAACACTGAAGCTTTCTTT.